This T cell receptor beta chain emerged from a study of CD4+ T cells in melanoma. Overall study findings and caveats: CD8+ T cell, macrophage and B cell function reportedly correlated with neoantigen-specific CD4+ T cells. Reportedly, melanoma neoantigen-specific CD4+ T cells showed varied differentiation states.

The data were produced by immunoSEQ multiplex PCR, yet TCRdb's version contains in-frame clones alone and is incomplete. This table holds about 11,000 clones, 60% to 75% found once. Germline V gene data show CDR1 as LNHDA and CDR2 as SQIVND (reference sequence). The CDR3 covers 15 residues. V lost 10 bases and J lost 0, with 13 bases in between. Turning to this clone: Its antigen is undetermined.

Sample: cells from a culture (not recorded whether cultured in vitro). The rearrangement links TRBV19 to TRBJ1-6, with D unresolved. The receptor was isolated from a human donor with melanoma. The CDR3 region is CAIRFGNSYNSPLHF. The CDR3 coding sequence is TGTGCCATTAGGTTCGGGAACTCCTATAATTCACCCCTCCACTTT.